This entry concerns a single TCR beta chain. The same CDR3 arises from other DNA sequences in this sample as well. The sample comes from a study of control samples from healthy donors and cancer patients. The data were produced by immunoSEQ multiplex PCR, yet TCRdb's version contains in-frame clones alone and is incomplete. This sample's table reports approximately 190,000 clones. The V gene lost 6 bases and the J gene lost 1 base, with 7 bases spanning the gap. Per germline, CDR1 MDHEN and CDR2 SYDVKM. The CDR3 has 13 residues. The V call is TRBV28, the J call TRBJ1-5, with D unresolved. The source of this sequence is a woman in her 30s in good health. Source material: blood. For the CDR3, the DNA is TGTGCCAGCAGGCGAGACAGCAATCAGCCCCAGCATTTT. Its protein is CASRRDSNQPQHF.